This T cell receptor (beta chain) is drawn from a study of low-dose radiotherapy and immunotherapy resistance in tumors. Time point indicated: before trial treatment. cDNA synthesis used a TRAV/TRBV-specific primer set for both chains. An approximately 19-cycle PCR with a constant-region primer and V-primer adapter amplified TCRs. MiXCR, applied by TCRdb to the reads, yields one record per CDR3 protein. The repertoire holds 75,000 to 95,000 distinct CDR3 sequences, with approximately 17% as singletons. This clonotype has ten or more counts. V lost 4 bases, J lost 4 bases, and 12 bases lay in between. Germline V gives CDR1 SGHNT, CDR2 YYREEE (reference sequence). The length of the CDR3 is 13 residues.

This specimen consisted of PBMCs, obtained before treatment. This receptor was identified in a male donor with prostate cancer. The rearrangement links TRBV5-4 to TRBJ2-7; D may correspond to TRBD1 or TRBD2 (5 bases each). The CDR3: CASSTGTGYEQYF. The CDR3 DNA reads TGTGCCAGCAGCACCGGGACCGGATACGAGCAGTACTTC.